The 13 T cell receptor beta chains listed next were all sequenced from one sample in a study of blood T cell repertoires in COVID-19. Clones were read by immunoSEQ multiplex PCR, and TCRdb kept only the in-frame ones, dropping some. The data hold around 160,000 clones, with 80% to 90% observed a single time. The sample taken for sequencing was peripheral blood. The receptor source for this set is an older woman with COVID-19, enrolled during active disease.

J is TRBJ1-2 and V is TRBV28; 9 bases fit TRBD1. CDR3 length: 16 amino acids. J gave up 8 bases and V 8 bases, and 18 bases lay outside the gene matches. Germline CDR1 MDHEN, CDR2 SYDVKM. Here the CDR3 DNA reads TGTGCCAGCCGTCAAACTGGGGACAGGGTCGTTCTGGGCTACACCTTC. Protein sequence: CASRQTGDRVVLGYTF.

The chain joins TRBV19 to TRBJ2-2; D is perhaps TRBD1 (5 bases). V lost 8 bases and J 5 bases, leaving 15 bases between the germline ends. Germline assignment: CDR1 LNHDA and CDR2 SQIVND (reference sequence). The CDR3 has 14 amino acids. In DNA, the CDR3 is TGTGCCAGTTTAAAAGGGGCTGGGACCGGGGAGCTGTTTTTT. Encoded protein: CASLKGAGTGELFF.

This rearrangement joins TRBV7-2 to TRBJ1-1, with D possibly matching TRBD1 (6 bases). This CDR3 is 14 amino acids long. Germline V gives CDR1 SGHTA, CDR2 FQGNSA. V was pared by 6 bases and J by 8 bases, with 19 bases between. The CDR3 protein is CASSFTGSGPEAFF. The CDR3 DNA sequence: TGTGCCAGCAGTTTCACAGGGTCCGGCCCGGAAGCTTTCTTT.

The chain has TRBV7-2 and TRBJ2-5; TRBD1 is a possible D gene (5 bases). Per germline, CDR1 SGHTA and CDR2 FQGNSA. This CDR3 comprises 15 residues. Trimming left V 0 bases short and J 2 bases short, with 10 bases between. The DNA of the CDR3 is TGTGCCAGCAGCTTAGCTAGTGACAGTCAAGAGACCCAGTACTTC. Its protein product is CASSLASDSQETQYF.

The chain has TRBV27 and TRBJ1-6; the D is unclear. Germline values: CDR1 MNHEY, CDR2 SMNVEV (reference sequence). Trimming pared 7 bases from V and 2 bases from J, leaving 3 bases between. This CDR3 comprises 12 residues. The CDR3 region has the DNA TGTGCCAGCACCACCTATAATTCACCCCTCCACTTT. This sequence encodes CASTTYNSPLHF.

V usage is TRBV19 and J usage is TRBJ1-3; TRBD1 might be the D (5 bases). V lost 11 bases to trimming and J lost 7 bases, with 24 bases between them. The CDR3 loop spans 15 amino acids. Germline V gene data show CDR1 as LNHDA and CDR2 as SQIVND (reference sequence). CDR3 amino acids: CAAQKGQGLQNTIYF. CDR3 DNA sequence: TGTGCCGCCCAAAAGGGGCAGGGATTGCAGAACACCATATATTTT. Using reference TRBV19 and TRBJ1-3 for the parts outside the CDR3, the full variable domain is DGGITQSPKYLFRKEGQNVTLSCEQNLNHDAMYWYRQDPGQGLRLIYYSQIVNDFQKGDIAEGYSVSREKKESFPLTVTSAQKNPTAFYLCAAQKGQGLQNTIYFGEGSWLTVV.

The chain employs TRBV6-5 and TRBJ1-1, with D hard to call. V lost 0 bases to trimming and J lost 1 base, with 12 bases between them. Looked up from germline, CDR1 is MNHEY and CDR2 is SVGAGI. The CDR3 contains 16 residues. This CDR3 reads CASSYSKVRGNTEAFF. In DNA form, the CDR3 reads TGTGCCAGCAGTTACTCGAAGGTCCGGGGGAACACTGAAGCTTTCTTT.

This rearrangement joins TRBV4-1 to TRBJ2-1, with D tentatively TRBD2 (5 bases). The CDR3 consists of 16 residues. Germline V lookup: CDR1 MGHRA, CDR2 YSYEKL. V was pared by 4 bases and J by 3 bases, with 16 bases between. CDR3 sequence: CASSPPERTYYNEQFF. CDR3 nucleotide sequence: TGCGCCAGCAGCCCGCCCGAGCGGACCTACTACAATGAGCAGTTCTTC.

The rearrangement joins TRBV5-1 to TRBJ1-1; D is perhaps TRBD1 (5 bases). V gave up 0 bases and J gave up 0 bases, with 9 bases separating them. There are 15 residues in the CDR3. The germline gives CDR1 SGHRS, CDR2 YFSETQ. The CDR3 region is CASSLGAGMNTEAFF. CDR3 coding DNA: TGCGCCAGCAGCTTGGGAGCAGGGATGAACACTGAAGCTTTCTTT. Complete variable domain (other parts from reference TRBV5-1 and TRBJ1-1): KAGVTQTPRYLIKTRGQQVTLSCSPISGHRSVSWYQQTPGQGLQFLFEYFSETQRNKGNFPGRFSGRQFSNSRSEMNVSTLELGDSALYLCASSLGAGMNTEAFFGQGTRLTVV.

This chain uses TRBV4-1 with TRBJ1-1; D gene unclear. Trimming shortened V by 1 base and J by 5 bases, and 8 bases separated the two germline ends. This CDR3 is 13 amino acids long. In germline, CDR1 is MGHRA, CDR2 YSYEKL. The CDR3 loop is CASSQGGWTEAFF. CDR3 in DNA: TGCGCCAGCAGCCAAGGAGGGTGGACTGAAGCTTTCTTT.

The chain has TRBV18 and TRBJ2-1; TRBD1 is a possible D gene (6 bases). The CDR3 extends over 17 amino acids. The germline V gene encodes CDR1 KGHSH and CDR2 LQKENI. V was pared by 0 bases and J by 7 bases, with 19 bases between. The CDR3 region has the DNA TGTGCCAGCTCACCACCAACAGGGCCGGGTTTTGGGAATGAGCAGTTCTTC. Residues: CASSPPTGPGFGNEQFF.

This rearrangement joins TRBV3-1 (or the pseudogene TRBV3-2) to TRBJ1-5; TRBD1 matches 8 bases. Looked up from germline, CDR1 is LGHDT and CDR2 is YNNKEL (reference sequence). CDR3 size: 16 residues. J lost 5 bases, V lost 0 bases, and 6 bases had no gene match. The CDR3 coding sequence is TGTGCCAGCAGCCAAGACCCCCAGGGGGCATATCAGCCCCAGCATTTT. Its translation is CASSQDPQGAYQPQHF.

V and J are TRBV27 and TRBJ2-7; D perhaps matches TRBD2 (7 bases). The CDR3 is 18 amino acids. The germline gives CDR1 MNHEY, CDR2 SMNVEV (reference sequence). The V and J ends lost 3 bases and 2 bases respectively, with 23 bases between them. The CDR3 nucleotides are TGTGCCAGCAGTTTCGCCTCCTTGGGAGGGGGTGCCACCTACGAGCAGTACTTC. Its protein is CASSFASLGGGATYEQYF.